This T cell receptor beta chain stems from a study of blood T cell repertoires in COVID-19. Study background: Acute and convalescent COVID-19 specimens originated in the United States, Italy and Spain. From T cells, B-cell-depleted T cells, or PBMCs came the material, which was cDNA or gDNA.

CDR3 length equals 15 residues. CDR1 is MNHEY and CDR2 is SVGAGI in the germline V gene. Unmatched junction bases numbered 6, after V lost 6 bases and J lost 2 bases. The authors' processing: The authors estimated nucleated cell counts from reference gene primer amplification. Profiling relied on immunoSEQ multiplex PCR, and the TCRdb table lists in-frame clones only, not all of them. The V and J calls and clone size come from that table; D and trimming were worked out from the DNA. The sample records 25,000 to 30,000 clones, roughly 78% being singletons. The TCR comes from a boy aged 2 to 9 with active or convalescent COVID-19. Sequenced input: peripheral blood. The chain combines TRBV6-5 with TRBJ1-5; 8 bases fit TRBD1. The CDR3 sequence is CASRDRELGNQPQHF. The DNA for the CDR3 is TGTGCCAGCAGGGACAGGGAGCTGGGCAATCAGCCCCAGCATTTT.